The following is a T cell receptor beta chain sequence with its context. The antigen is not known. The donors were members of the 120-subject validation cohort (separate from the approximately 670-subject first cohort). This sample was included in a study of cytomegalovirus exposure and HLA in healthy donors. Measured with immunoSEQ multiplex PCR; TCRdb has only the in-frame clones, and not every one. The sample lists more than 150,000 clones, over 65% occurring once. The CDR3 has 14 amino acids. V dropped 5 bases and J dropped 5 bases, with 13 bases sitting between them. Germline CDR1 and CDR2: MNHEY and SMNVEV (reference sequence). Study-level findings and limits: Subsequent analysis showed first-cohort TCR clusters tending to co-occur in some 120 validation repertoires.

This TCR derives from a man between 18 and 29 years old in good health and CMV-seropositive. The sample consisted of PBMCs. The chain is built from TRBV27 and TRBJ1-5; the D is unclear. In DNA form, the CDR3 reads TGTGCCAGCAGTCTCCGGGAGGTTGATCAGCCCCAGCATTTT. Translation: CASSLREVDQPQHF.